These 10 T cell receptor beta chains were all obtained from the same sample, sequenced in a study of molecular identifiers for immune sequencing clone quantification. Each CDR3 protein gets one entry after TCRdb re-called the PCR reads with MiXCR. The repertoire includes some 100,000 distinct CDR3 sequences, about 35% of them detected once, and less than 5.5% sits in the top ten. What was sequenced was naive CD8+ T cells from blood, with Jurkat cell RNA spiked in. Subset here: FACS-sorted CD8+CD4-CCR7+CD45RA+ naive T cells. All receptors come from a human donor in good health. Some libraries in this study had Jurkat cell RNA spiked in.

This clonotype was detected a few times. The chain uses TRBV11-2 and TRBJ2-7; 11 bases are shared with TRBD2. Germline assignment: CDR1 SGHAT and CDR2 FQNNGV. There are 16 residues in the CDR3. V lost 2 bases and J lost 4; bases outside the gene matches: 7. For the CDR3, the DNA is TGTGCCAGCAGCTTAACCCTTGGGACTAGCGGTTACGAGCAGTACTTC. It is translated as CASSLTLGTSGYEQYF.

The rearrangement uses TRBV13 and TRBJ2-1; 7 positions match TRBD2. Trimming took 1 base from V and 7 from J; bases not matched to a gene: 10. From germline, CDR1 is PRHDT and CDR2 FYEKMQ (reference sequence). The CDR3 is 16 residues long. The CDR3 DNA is TGTGCCAGCAGCTTAGTTTGGGACTACGGGGCTAATGAGCAGTTCTTC. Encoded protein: CASSLVWDYGANEQFF.

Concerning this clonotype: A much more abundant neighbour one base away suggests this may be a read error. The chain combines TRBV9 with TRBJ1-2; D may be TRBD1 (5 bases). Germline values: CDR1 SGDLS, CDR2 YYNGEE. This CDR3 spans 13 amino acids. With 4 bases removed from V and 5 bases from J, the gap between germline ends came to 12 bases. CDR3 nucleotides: TGTGCCAGCAGCACCTCCGAGGGGTATGGCTACACCTTC. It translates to CASSTSEGYGYTF. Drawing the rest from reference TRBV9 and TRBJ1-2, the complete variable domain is DSGVTQTPKHLITATGQRVTLRCSPRSGDLSVYWYQQSLDQGLQFLIQYYNGEERAKGNILERFSAQQFPDLHSELNLSSLELGDSALYFCASSTSEGYGYTFGSGTRLTVV.

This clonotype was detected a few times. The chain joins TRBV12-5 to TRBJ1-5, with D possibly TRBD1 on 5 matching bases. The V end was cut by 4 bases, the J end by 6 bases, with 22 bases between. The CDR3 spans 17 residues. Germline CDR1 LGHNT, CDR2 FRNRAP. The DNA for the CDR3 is TGTGCTAGTGGTTACCCCCGGGACCCCCGTTCGTGTCAGCCCCAGCATTTT. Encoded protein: CASGYPRDPRSCQPQHF.

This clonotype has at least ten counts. The CDR3, as DNA: TGCAGCGTCCAGGGAGTTGAGGCTGAAGCTTTCTTT. It encodes CSVQGVEAEAFF. This chain joins TRBV29-1 and TRBJ1-1, with D perhaps TRBD1 (5 bases). This CDR3 spans 12 amino acids. The V end lost 6 bases, the J end lost 6 bases, and 14 bases lay between the germline ends. CDR1 and CDR2 (germline): SQVTM, ANQGSEA.

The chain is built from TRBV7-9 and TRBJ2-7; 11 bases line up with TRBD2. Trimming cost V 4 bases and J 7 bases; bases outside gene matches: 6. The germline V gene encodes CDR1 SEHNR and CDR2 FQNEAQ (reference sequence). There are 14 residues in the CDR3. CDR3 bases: TGTGCCAGCAGCTCGCCGGCTAGCGGGAGGGAGCAGTACTTC. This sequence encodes CASSSPASGREQYF.

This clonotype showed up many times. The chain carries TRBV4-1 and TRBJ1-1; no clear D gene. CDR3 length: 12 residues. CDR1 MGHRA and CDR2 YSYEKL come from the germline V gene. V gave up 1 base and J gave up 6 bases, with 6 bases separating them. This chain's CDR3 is CASSQVGSEAFF. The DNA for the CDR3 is TGCGCCAGCAGCCAAGTAGGATCTGAAGCTTTCTTT.

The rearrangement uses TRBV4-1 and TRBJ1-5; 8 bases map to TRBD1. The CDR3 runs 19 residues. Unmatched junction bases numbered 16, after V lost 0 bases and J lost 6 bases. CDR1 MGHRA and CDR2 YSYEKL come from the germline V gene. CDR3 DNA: TGCGCCAGCAGCCAAGACGTGGCAGGGGGCAGGGGCTTCTTTCAGCCCCAGCATTTT. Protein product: CASSQDVAGGRGFFQPQHF.

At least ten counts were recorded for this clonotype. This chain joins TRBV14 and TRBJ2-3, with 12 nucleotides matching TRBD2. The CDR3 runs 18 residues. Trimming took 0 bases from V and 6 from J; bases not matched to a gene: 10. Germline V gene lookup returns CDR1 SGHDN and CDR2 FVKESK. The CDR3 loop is CASSQDWRLAGDYDTQYF. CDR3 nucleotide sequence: TGTGCCAGCAGCCAAGATTGGCGACTAGCGGGAGACTATGATACGCAGTATTTT. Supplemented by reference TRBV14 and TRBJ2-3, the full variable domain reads EAGVTQFPSHSVIEKGQTVTLRCDPISGHDNLYWYRRVMGKEIKFLLHFVKESKQDESGMPNNRFLAERTGGTYSTLKVQPAELEDSGVYFCASSQDWRLAGDYDTQYFGPGTRLTVL.

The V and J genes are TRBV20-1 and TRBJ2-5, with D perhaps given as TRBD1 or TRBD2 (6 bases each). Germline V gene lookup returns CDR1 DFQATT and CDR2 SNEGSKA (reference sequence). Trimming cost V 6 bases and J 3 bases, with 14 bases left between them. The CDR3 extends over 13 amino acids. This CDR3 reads CSALPRGEETQYF. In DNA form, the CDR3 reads TGCAGTGCCTTACCTAGGGGGGAAGAGACCCAGTACTTC.